A single sample gave rise to the 28 T cell receptor beta chains below, sequenced in a study of shared clonotypes between healthy human individuals. Measured with immunoSEQ multiplex PCR; TCRdb has only the in-frame clones, and not every one. Here the sample spans roughly 2,000,000 clones, 90% to 95% being singletons. CD45RO-negative CD8 cells positively selected for CCR7 made up the naive population, which excluded terminally differentiated effector memory CD45RA+ cells. The source material was naive CD8+ T cells from PBMCs. These receptors were obtained from a man aged 18 to 35 in good health. Some clones in this sample may be carry-over from other donors' samples.

The table lists this clone with a few counts. The rearrangement uses TRBV4-2 and TRBJ1-1; D remains unclear. CDR1 is LGHNA and CDR2 is YNFKEQ in the germline V gene. The CDR3 runs to 14 residues. The V and J ends lost 2 bases and 0 bases respectively, with 7 bases between them. The CDR3 nucleotides read TGTGCCAGCAGCCAACACTGGATGAACACTGAAGCTTTCTTT. This encodes CASSQHWMNTEAFF.

The V call is TRBV9, the J call TRBJ2-1; D remains unclear. The CDR3 has 14 residues. Germline V gives CDR1 SGDLS, CDR2 YYNGEE. The V end lost 3 bases, the J end lost 8 bases, and 15 bases lay between the germline ends. Written as DNA, the CDR3 is TGTGCCAGCAGCGCCACGCTAACGCCAGATGAGCAGTTCTTC. This translates into CASSATLTPDEQFF.

In nucleotides, the CDR3 is TGTGCCAGCAGCTTAGAATCCGGGTTAGACGAAAAACTGTTTTTT. Translating it yields CASSLESGLDEKLFF. The chain links TRBV7-8 to TRBJ1-4; D call uncertain. V was trimmed by 1 base and J by 8 bases, leaving 14 bases between them. This CDR3 region has 15 residues. Germline loops: CDR1 SGHVS, CDR2 FQNEAQ. Variable domain in full (rest from reference TRBV7-8 and TRBJ1-4): GAGVSQSPRYKVAKRGQDVALRCDPISGHVSLFWYQQALGQGPEFLTYFQNEAQLDKSGLPSDRFFAERPEGSVSTLKIQRTQQEDSAVYLCASSLESGLDEKLFFGSGTQLSVL.

This clone was recorded once. This chain uses TRBV4-3 with TRBJ2-1; D remains unclear. The V end lost 0 bases, the J end lost 3 bases, and 9 bases lay between the germline ends. The CDR3 is 15 amino acids. Germline-derived CDR1 and CDR2 are LGHNA and YSLEER. The CDR3 nucleotides are TGCGCCAGCAGCCAAGATAATGGTCTCTACAATGAGCAGTTCTTC. Translation: CASSQDNGLYNEQFF.

This chain uses TRBV2 with TRBJ2-6; 8 positions match TRBD1. The CDR3 consists of 17 residues. Unmatched junction bases numbered 8, after V lost 7 bases and J lost 0 bases. Per germline, CDR1 SNHLY and CDR2 FYNNEI. The CDR3 region has the DNA TGTGCCAGCATGCAGGGGGCTAGGCCCTCTGGGGCCAACGTCCTGACTTTC. Its translation is CASMQGARPSGANVLTF. Drawing the rest from reference TRBV2 and TRBJ2-6, the complete variable domain is EPEVTQTPSHQVTQMGQEVILRCVPISNHLYFYWYRQILGQKVEFLVSFYNNEISEKSEIFDDQFSVERPDGSNFTLKIRSTKLEDSAMYFCASMQGARPSGANVLTFGAGSRLTVL.

The chain joins TRBV4-1 to TRBJ1-2; D is possibly TRBD1 (5 bases). This CDR3 is built from 15 residues. CDR1 and CDR2 from the germline V gene are MGHRA and YSYEKL. Trimming left V 0 bases short and J 8 bases short, with 16 bases between. The CDR3 DNA reads TGCGCCAGCAGCCAAGAAGGGGTGGCGGGGAACGGCTACACCTTC. Its translation: CASSQEGVAGNGYTF.

This sequence joins TRBV5-4 and TRBJ1-2; tentative D call: TRBD1 (5 bases). The CDR3 runs 13 residues. Deletions cut 0 bases from V and 8 bases from J, with 11 bases between. Germline V gene lookup returns CDR1 SGHNT and CDR2 YYREEE (reference sequence). CDR3 nucleotides: TGTGCCAGCAGCTTGGTGGCAGGGTTCGGCTACACCTTC. Its translation: CASSLVAGFGYTF.

The chain links TRBV6-5 to TRBJ1-1, with D tentatively TRBD1 (6 bases). There are 13 residues in the CDR3. V was cut by 7 bases and J by 1 base, with 10 bases left in between. Germline-derived CDR1 and CDR2 are MNHEY and SVGAGI. The CDR3 here is CASTDRSNTEAFF. The CDR3 nucleotides read TGTGCCAGCACCGACAGGTCGAACACTGAAGCTTTCTTT.

The chain carries TRBV15 and TRBJ1-5; D gene unclear. This CDR3 has 14 amino acids. Trimming took 5 bases from V and 3 from J, leaving 11 bases between them. Germline-derived CDR1 and CDR2 are LNHNV and YYDKDF (reference sequence). The CDR3 DNA is TGTGCCACCAGCGAAGGCAGCTTCAATCAGCCCCAGCATTTT. Amino acids: CATSEGSFNQPQHF.

V usage is TRBV5-1 and J usage is TRBJ2-3, with D possibly being TRBD1 or TRBD2 (5 bases each). With 1 base removed from V and 8 bases from J, the gap between germline ends came to 17 bases. CDR3 length equals 15 residues. Germline V gene data show CDR1 as SGHRS and CDR2 as YFSETQ. CDR3: CASSLSERGWSTQYF. CDR3 nucleotides: TGCGCCAGCAGCTTGTCTGAGAGGGGATGGAGTACGCAGTATTTT.

For the CDR3, the DNA is TGCGCCAGCAGCCAAGCCGGCGGGACAGGCCCTCGATACAATGAGCAGTTCTTC. It specifies CASSQAGGTGPRYNEQFF. V usage is TRBV4-1 and J usage is TRBJ2-1; TRBD1 matches 8 bases. CDR1 and CDR2 from the germline V gene are MGHRA and YSYEKL. V trimming: 1 base; J trimming: 4 bases; junction bases outside the gene matches: 12. This CDR3 comprises 18 residues.

The chain couples TRBV4-1 to TRBJ1-2; 7 bases align to TRBD1. This CDR3 contains 17 residues. Germline loops: CDR1 MGHRA, CDR2 YSYEKL. With 4 bases clipped from V and 3 bases from J, the junction kept 14 bases outside the gene matches. CDR3 loop: CASSLLSRRQGDYGYTF. CDR3 coding DNA: TGCGCCAGCAGCCTGTTGTCCCGAAGACAGGGTGACTATGGCTACACCTTC.

This clone showed up just once. This sequence joins TRBV27 and TRBJ2-5; D is possibly TRBD2 (5 bases). This CDR3 is built from 16 residues. Trimming left V 2 bases short and J 5 bases short, with 18 bases between. Germline CDR1 MNHEY, CDR2 SMNVEV (reference sequence). The CDR3 here is CASSLARLRGWETQYF. In DNA, the CDR3 is TGTGCCAGCAGTTTAGCCCGACTACGCGGCTGGGAGACCCAGTACTTC.

The chain employs TRBV9 and TRBJ1-3; D gene unclear. This CDR3 comprises 13 residues. Germline CDR1 reads SGDLS; CDR2 reads YYNGEE. Trimming stripped 4 bases from V and 0 bases from J, with 5 bases between. DNA for the CDR3: TGTGCCAGCAGCACTTCCTCTGGAAACACCATATATTTT. Protein product: CASSTSSGNTIYF.

On this clone: The same CDR3 can be traced to other DNA sequences in this sample. The CDR3 loop reads CASSHRDRAYEQYF. In nucleotides, the CDR3 is TGTGCCAGTAGTCACCGGGACAGGGCCTACGAGCAGTACTTC. The chain couples TRBV19 to TRBJ2-7; TRBD1 agrees at 9 bases. Germline V CDR1 and CDR2: LNHDA, SQIVND (reference sequence). The CDR3 is 14 amino acids. The trim removed 5 bases at V and 2 bases at J, leaving 4 bases unmatched.

The chain is built from TRBV6-5 and TRBJ2-7, with TRBD2 identical over 8 bases. The length of the CDR3 is 14 residues. Germline V gene lookup returns CDR1 MNHEY and CDR2 SVGAGI. V was clipped by 2 bases and J by 3 bases; unmatched bases: 3. The CDR3 coding sequence is TGTGCCAGCAGTTACACTAGCGGCAACTACGAGCAGTACTTC. Amino acid sequence: CASSYTSGNYEQYF.

The rearrangement uses TRBV28 and TRBJ1-1; no firm D call. CDR1 MDHEN and CDR2 SYDVKM come from the germline V gene. The length of the CDR3 is 14 residues. V was trimmed by 5 bases and J by 2 bases, leaving 12 bases between them. CDR3 amino acids: CASSPDVGNTEAFF. CDR3 nucleotide sequence: TGTGCCAGCAGTCCCGACGTCGGTAACACTGAAGCTTTCTTT. Looking up the rest from reference TRBV28 and TRBJ1-1 gives the full variable domain: DVKVTQSSRYLVKRTGEKVFLECVQDMDHENMFWYRQDPGLGLRLIYFSYDVKMKEKGDIPEGYSVSREKKERFSLILESASTNQTSMYLCASSPDVGNTEAFFGQGTRLTVV.

V usage is TRBV28 and J usage is TRBJ2-2, with 7 bases fitting TRBD1. The CDR3 runs 15 residues. CDR1 and CDR2 (germline): MDHEN, SYDVKM. J gave up 0 bases and V 6 bases, and 4 bases lay outside the gene matches. The CDR3 loop is CASRSTGANTGELFF. DNA for the CDR3: TGTGCCAGCAGATCTACAGGGGCGAACACCGGGGAGCTGTTTTTT.

The genes are TRBV5-6 and TRBJ2-7, with 7 nucleotides matching TRBD1. The CDR3 totals 13 residues. With 2 bases clipped from V and 9 bases from J, the junction kept 8 bases outside the gene matches. The germline V gene has CDR1 SGHDT and CDR2 YYEEEE. CDR3 sequence: CASSFLEGGRQYF. The CDR3 DNA sequence: TGTGCCAGCAGCTTTCTCGAAGGGGGCCGGCAGTACTTC. The full variable domain, completed using reference TRBV5-6 and TRBJ2-7, is DAGVTQSPTHLIKTRGQQVTLRCSPKSGHDTVSWYQQALGQGPQFIFQYYEEEERQRGNFPDRFSGHQFPNYSSELNVNALLLGDSALYLCASSFLEGGRQYFGPGTRLTVT.

This clone was found once. This chain joins TRBV9 and TRBJ2-5; TRBD2 is a possible D gene (5 bases). Trimming pared 3 bases from V and 4 bases from J, leaving 16 bases between. The CDR3 sequence is 15 residues long. Germline values: CDR1 SGDLS, CDR2 YYNGEE. This chain's CDR3 is CASSEGLPRGETQYF. CDR3 in DNA: TGTGCCAGCAGCGAGGGCCTCCCTCGGGGAGAGACCCAGTACTTC.

The rearrangement links TRBV5-4 to TRBJ2-1; TRBD1 might be the D (6 bases). The length of the CDR3 is 16 residues. The germline V gene encodes CDR1 SGHNT and CDR2 YYREEE (reference sequence). V lost 4 bases and J 0 bases, leaving 14 bases between the germline ends. CDR3 region: CASSVTGTSSYNEQFF. CDR3 nucleotides: TGTGCCAGCAGCGTAACCGGGACATCCTCCTACAATGAGCAGTTCTTC.

The chain has TRBV20-1 and TRBJ2-1; D is unclear. The V gene lost 0 bases and the J gene lost 12 bases, with 9 bases spanning the gap. CDR1 is DFQATT, CDR2 SNEGSKA, per germline (reference sequence). This CDR3 is built from 11 residues. DNA of the CDR3: TGCAGTGCTAGAGATCTTGGGGTGCAGTTCTTC. It translates to CSARDLGVQFF.

The sample holds one count of this clone. The chain uses TRBV6-1 and TRBJ1-1; the D is unclear. The V end lost 1 base, the J end lost 1 base, and 4 bases lay between the germline ends. Germline V CDR1 and CDR2: MNHNS, SASEGT. The CDR3 length is 13 residues. CDR3 residues: CASSEDWNTEAFF. CDR3 sequence (DNA): TGTGCCAGCAGTGAAGACTGGAACACTGAAGCTTTCTTT.

The J gene is TRBJ2-1, the V gene TRBV7-3; possibly TRBD1 for D (7 bases). The CDR3 runs to 16 residues. Germline V lookup: CDR1 SGHTA, CDR2 FQGTGA. Trimming took 5 bases from V and 1 from J, leaving 15 bases between them. In DNA, the CDR3 is TGTGCCAGCAGCCCGGAGGGGGCGCCGTCCTACAATGAGCAGTTCTTC. Protein: CASSPEGAPSYNEQFF.

A word on this clone: This same CDR3 is encoded by further DNA sequences in the sample. The gene calls are TRBV27 and TRBJ2-7; 7 bases line up with TRBD1. Germline V gene sequence: CDR1 MNHEY, CDR2 SMNVEV (reference sequence). The CDR3 contains 13 residues. The V and J ends lost 3 bases and 6 bases, in that order; junction bases with no gene match: 5. In DNA, the CDR3 is TGTGCCAGCAGTTTCGGGACAGCCGGCGAGCAGTACTTC. Protein product: CASSFGTAGEQYF.

The V and J genes are TRBV27 and TRBJ1-1; D gene unclear. Germline-derived CDR1 and CDR2 are MNHEY and SMNVEV (reference sequence). Trimming left V 3 bases short and J 3 bases short, with 8 bases between. This CDR3 comprises 13 residues. The CDR3 DNA reads as TGTGCCAGCAGTTTTGGCCAGGACACTGAAGCTTTCTTT. It encodes CASSFGQDTEAFF.

This clone was seen just once. V is TRBV5-1 and J is TRBJ1-2, with a possible D match to TRBD1 (5 bases). Trimming removed 0 bases from V and 0 bases from J, with 9 bases in between. The CDR3 loop spans 15 amino acids. Germline lookup yields CDR1 SGHRS and CDR2 YFSETQ. For the CDR3, the DNA is TGCGCCAGCAGCTTGGGTAGGGGTGCTAACTATGGCTACACCTTC. The encoded protein is CASSLGRGANYGYTF. The full variable domain, with the rest looked up from reference TRBV5-1 and TRBJ1-2, is KAGVTQTPRYLIKTRGQQVTLSCSPISGHRSVSWYQQTPGQGLQFLFEYFSETQRNKGNFPGRFSGRQFSNSRSEMNVSTLELGDSALYLCASSLGRGANYGYTFGSGTRLTVV.

This chain uses TRBV30 with TRBJ2-1, with 7 bases identical to TRBD2. Trimming took 0 bases from V and 8 from J; bases not matched to a gene: 10. Per germline, CDR1 GTSNPN and CDR2 SVGIG (reference sequence). This CDR3 contains 15 residues. CDR3 amino acids: CAWSVVVGREYEQFF. CDR3 sequence (DNA): TGTGCCTGGAGTGTAGTTGTAGGGCGGGAGTATGAGCAGTTCTTC. The whole variable domain, filled in from reference TRBV30 and TRBJ2-1, reads SQTIHQWPATLVQPVGSPLSLECTVEGTSNPNLYWYRQAAGRGLQLLFYSVGIGQISSEVPQNLSASRPQDRQFILSSKKLLLSDSGFYLCAWSVVVGREYEQFFGPGTRLTVL.